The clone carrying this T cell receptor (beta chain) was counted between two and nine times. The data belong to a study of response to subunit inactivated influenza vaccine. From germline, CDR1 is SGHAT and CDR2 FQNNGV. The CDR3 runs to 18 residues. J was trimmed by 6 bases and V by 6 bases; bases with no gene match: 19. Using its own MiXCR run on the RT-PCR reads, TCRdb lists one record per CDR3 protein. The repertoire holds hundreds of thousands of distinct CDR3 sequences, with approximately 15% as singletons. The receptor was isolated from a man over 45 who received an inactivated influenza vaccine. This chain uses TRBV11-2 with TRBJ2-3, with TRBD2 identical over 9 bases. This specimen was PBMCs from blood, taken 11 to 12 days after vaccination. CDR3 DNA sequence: TGTGCCAGCAGTCCTCTGGCACTAGCGGGCCCCGGGTACGATACGCAGTATTTT. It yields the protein CASSPLALAGPGYDTQYF.